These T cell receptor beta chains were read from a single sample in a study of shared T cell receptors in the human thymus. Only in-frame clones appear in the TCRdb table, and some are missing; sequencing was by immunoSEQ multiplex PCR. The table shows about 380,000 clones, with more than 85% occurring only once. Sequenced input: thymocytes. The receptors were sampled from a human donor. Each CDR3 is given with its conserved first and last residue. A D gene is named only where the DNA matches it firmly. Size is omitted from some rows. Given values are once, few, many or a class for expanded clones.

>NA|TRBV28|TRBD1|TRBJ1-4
TGTGCCAGCAGTTTATACAGGGGACAGGGGGCTATAGGGGATGAAAAACTGTTTTTT
CASSLYRGQGAIGDEKLFF
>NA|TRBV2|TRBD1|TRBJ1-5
TGTGCCAGCAGTGAAGTACAGGGGTTAGTGGAGCCCCAGCATTTT
CASSEVQGLVEPQHF
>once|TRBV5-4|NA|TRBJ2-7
TGTGCCAGCAGCTTGGAGCCCGCAGACAGGCCCTACGAGCAGTACTTC
CASSLEPADRPYEQYF
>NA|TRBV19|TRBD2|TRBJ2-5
TGTGCCAGTAGTATAGAGGGACTAGCGGGAGATCAAGAGACCCAGTACTTC
CASSIEGLAGDQETQYF
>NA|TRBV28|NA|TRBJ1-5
TGTGCCAGCAACAAGGGCCCTAGCAATCAGCCCCAGCATTTT
CASNKGPSNQPQHF
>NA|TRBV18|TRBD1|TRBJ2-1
TGTGCCAGCTCACGCTCGGACAGGAGCCTATGCTGCTCCTACAATGAGCAGTTCTTC
CASSRSDRSLCCSYNEQFF
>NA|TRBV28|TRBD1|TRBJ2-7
TGTGCCAGCAGTTCATTACGGGACAGGGGAGTCGACGAGCAGTACTTC
CASSSLRDRGVDEQYF
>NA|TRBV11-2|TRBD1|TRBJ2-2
TGTGCCAGCAGCAAAACTCCAGGGGGCATCGGGGAGCTGTTTTTT
CASSKTPGGIGELFF
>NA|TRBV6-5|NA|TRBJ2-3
TGTGCCAGCAGTTACGACCCACTCTCCACAGATACGCAGTATTTT
CASSYDPLSTDTQYF
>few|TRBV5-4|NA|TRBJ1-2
TGTGCCAGCAGCTTGAGCGGGATTAACTATGGCTACACCTTC
CASSLSGINYGYTF
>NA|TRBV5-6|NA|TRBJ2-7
TGTGCCAGCATGGTCCTTGAGCAGGGGCGAATTCTCTACGAGCAGTACTTC
CASMVLEQGRILYEQYF
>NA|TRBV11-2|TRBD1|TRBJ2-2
TGTGCCAGCAGCTTATATGGGACAGGGGGCATCGGGGAGCTGTTTTTT
CASSLYGTGGIGELFF
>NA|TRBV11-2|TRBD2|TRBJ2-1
TGTGCCAGCAGCGCACGACTAGCGATCTCCTACAATGAGCAGTTCTTC
CASSARLAISYNEQFF
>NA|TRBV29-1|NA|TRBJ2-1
TGCAGCGTGGTACGGAGTTGGAGGCCCTCCTACAATGAGCAGTTCTTC
CSVVRSWRPSYNEQFF
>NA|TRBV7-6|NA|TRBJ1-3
TGTGCCAGCAGCTTACTCGGACGGCTCTCTGGAAACACCATATATTTT
CASSLLGRLSGNTIYF
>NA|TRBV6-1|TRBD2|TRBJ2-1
TGTGCCAGCAGTGAAGGCACTAGCGGGAGGATTTACAATGAGCAGTTCTTC
CASSEGTSGRIYNEQFF
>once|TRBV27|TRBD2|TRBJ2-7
TGTGCCAGCAGTCACGGACTAGCGGGAGTTAAGTACGAGCAGTACTTC
CASSHGLAGVKYEQYF
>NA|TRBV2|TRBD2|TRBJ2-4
TGTGCCAGCACACGGGAGGGTCCGGGACTAGCGGGACTGGCCAAAAACATTCAGTACTTC
CASTREGPGLAGLAKNIQYF
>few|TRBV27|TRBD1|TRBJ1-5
TGTGCCAACAGGGGTAATCAGCCCCAGCATTTT
CANRGNQPQHF
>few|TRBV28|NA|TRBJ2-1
TGTGCCAGCAGCCCACACCGCCGGGCCCGCAATGAGCAGTTCTTC
CASSPHRRARNEQFF
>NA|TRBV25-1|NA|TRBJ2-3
TGTGCCAGCTCTGGAGCGTGGTCAGATACGCAGTATTTT
CASSGAWSDTQYF
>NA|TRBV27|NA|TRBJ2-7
TGTGCCAGCAGTTTATCGTGGCAGGACCCCTCCGACGAGCAGTACTTC
CASSLSWQDPSDEQYF
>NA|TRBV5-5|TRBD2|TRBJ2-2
TGTGCCAGCAGCACAGGTTACCTCGGGAGGGGGGACACCGGGGAGCTGTTTTTT
CASSTGYLGRGDTGELFF
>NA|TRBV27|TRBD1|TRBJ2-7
TGTGCCAGCAGAAATTTACCTTCTTCGACAGGGATTGGGTCCTACGAGCAGTACTTC
CASRNLPSSTGIGSYEQYF